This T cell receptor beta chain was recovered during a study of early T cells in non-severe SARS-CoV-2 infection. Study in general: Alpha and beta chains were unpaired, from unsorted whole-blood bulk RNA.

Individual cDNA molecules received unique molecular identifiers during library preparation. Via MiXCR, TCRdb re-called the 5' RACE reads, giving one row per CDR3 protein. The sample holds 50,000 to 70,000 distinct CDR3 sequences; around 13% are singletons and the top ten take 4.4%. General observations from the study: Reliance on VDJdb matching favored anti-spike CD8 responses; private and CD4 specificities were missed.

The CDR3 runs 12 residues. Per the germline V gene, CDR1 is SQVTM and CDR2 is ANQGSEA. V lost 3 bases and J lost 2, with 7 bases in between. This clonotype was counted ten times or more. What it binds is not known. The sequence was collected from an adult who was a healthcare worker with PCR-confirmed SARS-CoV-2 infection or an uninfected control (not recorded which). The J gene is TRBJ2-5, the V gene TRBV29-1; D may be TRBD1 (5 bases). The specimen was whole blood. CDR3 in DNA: TGCAGCGTTGAGAGACAGCAAGAGACCCAGTACTTC. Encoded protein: CSVERQQETQYF.